This T cell receptor beta chain comes out of a study of cytomegalovirus exposure and HLA in healthy donors (dated by TCRdb to about 2017). Some background on the complete study: According to a later analysis, the 120 or so validation repertoires were produced on the same platform as the 700 or so repertoires of the first cohort. The study aimed to test whether signatures of past pathogen exposure could be identified by cataloging public T cell receptors. In addition to the first cohort of 666 subjects, a separate validation cohort of 120 different subjects was used. The study combined high-throughput TCR immunosequencing, statistical association of individual TCRs with disease status, and machine learning to predict cytomegalovirus infection status. What the study reported, not specific to this receptor: The study gave a list of 150 to 200 TCR beta chains associated with cytomegalovirus. In a later analysis, TCRs clustered in the first cohort were found to also tend to co-occur in the roughly 130 validation repertoires, with roughly 93% of cluster scores above 0. In both the original and validation cohorts, the classifier was reported to diagnose cytomegalovirus status with high specificity and sensitivity. Across donors, most TCR sequences were observed very rarely, whereas some public TCRs were present in many individuals. It was suggested by the authors that the approach could potentially be generalized to other disease states and immunological phenotypes. All 110 or so repertoires were used to score co-occurrence in the validation cohort in a later analysis, because that analysis had no HLA typing for the cohort. Three of the identified cytomegalovirus-associated TCR beta chains were confirmed in vitro to be specific for cytomegalovirus antigens.

The junction carries 11 bases between V and J, which are trimmed by 5 bases and 4 bases respectively. The CDR3 holds 13 amino acids from the cysteine to the phenylalanine. Here the CDR3 DNA is all that survives: 39 bases in frame from base 1. Via the germline V gene (reference sequence), CDR1 is SEHNR and CDR2 FQNEAQ. The donors were included in the validation cohort of 100 to 150 subjects, a group kept apart from the roughly 690-subject first cohort. Turning to this clone: Its binding antigen is unknown. No much larger clone is present one base from it, and per-base qualities are unavailable.

Library method: the immunoSEQ multiplex PCR assay. The paper's data handling went like this. A statistical classification framework was built to diagnose cytomegalovirus status from the catalog of TCR beta chain sequences. This is the immuneACCESS table as TCRdb keeps it, with only in-frame sequences that have V and J called. A part of the clones is gone; compared with another copy, unresolved V genes explain less than half, and the rest is unexplained. V and J calls and clone size come straight from that table; D and trimming were deduced from the DNA. Within this sample are about 250,000 clones, with about 88% of them counted one time only. The top ten hold more than 10% of the sample.

Recombination joined TRBV7-9 with TRBJ1-2; D gene: possibly TRBD1, on 5 matching bases. The source of this sequence is a man younger than 35 in good health and CMV-seropositive. Sequenced: PBMCs. The CDR3 region: CASSRFQGYGYTF. The DNA reads TGTGCCAGCAGCCGATTCCAGGGCTATGGCTACACCTTC.